A single sample is the source of the 8 T cell receptor beta chains below, sequenced in a study of blood T cell repertoires in COVID-19. Clones were sequenced by immunoSEQ multiplex PCR, and TCRdb holds only the in-frame ones, with some missing. The table includes 200,000 or so clones, around 80% detected once. The sequenced sample was PBMCs or T cells enriched from blood (not recorded which). These receptors all come from a man aged 55-75 years who had recovered from COVID-19.

The chain combines TRBV19 with TRBJ1-6; 8 bases line up with TRBD1. Losses at the gene ends were 7 bases for V and 4 bases for J; bases not matched to a gene: 3. The CDR3 loop spans 14 amino acids. CDR1 and CDR2 (germline): LNHDA, SQIVND (reference sequence). The CDR3 region is CASKRQGYNSPLHF. The CDR3 DNA follows: TGTGCCAGTAAAAGACAGGGGTATAATTCACCCCTCCACTTT.

This chain links TRBV10-2 with TRBJ2-5; 9 positions match TRBD2. The CDR3 contains 13 residues. Trimming at V came to 8 bases and at J to 4 bases, leaving 5 bases not matched to a gene. Looked up from germline, CDR1 is WSHSY and CDR2 is SAAADI. The CDR3 DNA reads TGCGCCAGCGGGGGACTAGCATTAGAGACCCAGTACTTC. Its translation: CASGGLALETQYF.

This clone was seen a single time. The gene calls are TRBV24-1 and TRBJ1-2; 8 positions agree with TRBD1. This CDR3 is built from 16 residues. After removal of 4 bases from V and 3 bases from J, the junction contained 9 bases not matched to a gene. From germline, CDR1 is KGHDR and CDR2 SFDVKD. In DNA, the CDR3 is TGTGCCACCAGTGAGCCGACAGGGGAGGAGGACTATGGCTACACCTTC. Translation gives CATSEPTGEEDYGYTF.

This clone was counted a single time. This chain links TRBV4-3 with TRBJ1-2; D gene ambiguous. V was shortened by 3 bases and J by 1 base, with 6 bases between the two germline ends. This CDR3 contains 13 residues. Germline-derived CDR1 and CDR2 are LGHNA and YSLEER. CDR3 sequence (DNA): TGCGCCAGCAGCCACACAAATAACTATGGCTACACCTTC. Its protein is CASSHTNNYGYTF.

The gene calls are TRBV5-4 and TRBJ1-6; D perhaps matches TRBD1 (5 bases). Per germline, CDR1 SGHNT and CDR2 YYREEE (reference sequence). The CDR3 runs 15 residues. V was clipped by 0 bases and J by 5 bases, with 9 bases between them. The CDR3 here is CASSLVGQNNSPLHF. The CDR3 DNA is TGTGCCAGCAGCTTGGTCGGACAAAATAATTCACCCCTCCACTTT. The full variable domain, completed using reference TRBV5-4 and TRBJ1-6, is ETGVTQSPTHLIKTRGQQVTLRCSSQSGHNTVSWYQQALGQGPQFIFQYYREEENGRGNFPPRFSGLQFPNYSSELNVNALELDDSALYLCASSLVGQNNSPLHFGNGTRLTVT.

This clone was detected once. The V call is TRBV6-1, the J call TRBJ1-5; D remains ambiguous. This CDR3 is 14 amino acids long. Germline V gene sequence: CDR1 MNHNS, CDR2 SASEGT. Between the trimmed V and J ends, which lost 2 bases and 3 bases, there was a span of 8 bases. As DNA, the CDR3 is TGTGCCAGCAGTGAAACCCTAAACAATCAGCCCCAGCATTTT. Amino acid sequence: CASSETLNNQPQHF.

The chain combines TRBV11-3 with TRBJ1-1; no definite D call. This CDR3 has 12 amino acids. Trimming cost V 0 bases and J 11 bases, with 10 bases left between them. Germline V lookup: CDR1 SGHNT, CDR2 YENEEA. The CDR3 nucleotides read TGTGCCAGCAGCTTAGACCCGGGGTCGGCTTTCTTT. This codes for CASSLDPGSAFF. Full variable domain (outside the CDR3, taken from reference TRBV11-3 and TRBJ1-1): EAGVVQSPRYKIIEKKQPVAFWCNPISGHNTLYWYLQNLGQGPELLIRYENEEAVDDSQLPKDRFSAERLKGVDSTLKIQPAELGDSAVYLCASSLDPGSAFFGQGTRLTVV.

The chain combines TRBV4-2 with TRBJ1-1; D not certain. Germline CDR1 is LGHNA and CDR2 is YNFKEQ. Deletions cut 1 base from V and 7 bases from J, with 16 bases between. The CDR3 has 15 residues. The CDR3 DNA sequence: TGTGCCAGCAGCCAAGTGGGCGGGGTTAAGTATGAAGCTTTCTTT. Its protein is CASSQVGGVKYEAFF.